Listed below are T cell receptor beta chains from one sample, sequenced in a study of shared clonotypes between healthy human individuals. Libraries were prepared by immunoSEQ multiplex PCR; TCRdb keeps only in-frame clonotypes and omits some of them. The repertoire holds hundreds of thousands of clones, with less than 96% as singletons. The sample taken for sequencing was naive CD4+ T cells sorted from blood. These receptor sequences come from a woman aged 25 to 39 in good health. CDR3s include the opening cysteine and the closing phenylalanine or tryptophan. The D gene is left open where the match is weak. Clone size, where shown, is once, few, many, or a class for clones that have expanded.

DNA	CDR3	J	D	size	V
TGCGCCAGCAGCTGGGGGACGGTCACCGGGGAGCTGTTTTTT	CASSWGTVTGELFF	TRBJ2-2	.	.	TRBV5-1
TGCGCCAGCAGCCAAGACTTGGGAAACTTTGGTAGTCGCTACACCTTC	CASSQDLGNFGSRYTF	TRBJ1-2	.	once	TRBV4-1
TGTGCCAGCAGCAATTCCCGGGACACCTACTATGGCTACACCTTC	CASSNSRDTYYGYTF	TRBJ1-2	.	.	TRBV28
TGTGCCAGCAGTTACTCGACGATCACAGATACGCAGTATTTT	CASSYSTITDTQYF	TRBJ2-3	.	.	TRBV6-6
TGTGCCAGCAGTGAACAAGGACAACCCTCTGGAAACACCATATATTTT	CASSEQGQPSGNTIYF	TRBJ1-3	.	.	TRBV2
TGTGCCAGCAGCCATCGAACTAGCGGGGGGGATGAGCAGTTCTTC	CASSHRTSGGDEQFF	TRBJ2-1	TRBD2	.	TRBV11-1
TGTGCCAGCAGTTTAGGGGGACAGGGGACAAGACGCAATGAGCAGTTCTTC	CASSLGGQGTRRNEQFF	TRBJ2-1	TRBD1	.	TRBV28
TGCGCCAGCAGCTTGGGACTAGCGGGGGAGGATGGGACCCAGTACTTC	CASSLGLAGEDGTQYF	TRBJ2-5	TRBD2	.	TRBV5-1
TGTGCCAGCAGCCGATACAATGAGCAGTTCTTC	CASSRYNEQFF	TRBJ2-1	.	.	TRBV28
TGTGCCAGCAGTGAAGAGCAGGGCGGGACCGGGGAGCTGTTTTTT	CASSEEQGGTGELFF	TRBJ2-2	.	.	TRBV2
TGTGCCAGTAGTAGACAGCTGAGTAGCTCTGGAAACACCATATATTTT	CASSRQLSSSGNTIYF	TRBJ1-3	.	.	TRBV19
TGTGCCAGCTCACCTACCGGGACCGCAAACACCGGGGAGCTGTTTTTT	CASSPTGTANTGELFF	TRBJ2-2	.	.	TRBV18
TGTGCCAGCAGGGTACAAGAGGGCTATAGCAATCAGCCCCAGCATTTT	CASRVQEGYSNQPQHF	TRBJ1-5	.	.	TRBV28
TGTGCCACCAGCAGAGACCCGGGAAGTGAGCAGTACTTC	CATSRDPGSEQYF	TRBJ2-7	.	.	TRBV15
TGCGCCAGCAGCAAAAACCGGGACAAGTCCTACGAGCAGTACTTC	CASSKNRDKSYEQYF	TRBJ2-7	.	.	TRBV4-1
TGTGCCAGCAGCCCTGGACTAGCCGGCTACAATGAGCAGTTCTTC	CASSPGLAGYNEQFF	TRBJ2-1	TRBD2	.	TRBV7-9
TGCGCCAGCAGCCTAGACACGGAAGGAACCGGGGAGCTGTTTTTT	CASSLDTEGTGELFF	TRBJ2-2	.	.	TRBV5-1
TGTGCCAGCTCACTCGGGACATCGCAAGAGACCCAGTACTTC	CASSLGTSQETQYF	TRBJ2-5	.	.	TRBV18
TGTGCCAGCAGTGAATGGGGGTATCTATCAAACGAGCAGTACTTC	CASSEWGYLSNEQYF	TRBJ2-7	.	once	TRBV25-1
TGCGCCAGCAGGGTAGGGGACACCCGAGGCAATGAGCAGTTCTTC	CASRVGDTRGNEQFF	TRBJ2-1	.	.	TRBV5-1
TGTGCCAGCAGCCAACCGCGAGGCCGCACCGGGGAGCTGTTTTTT	CASSQPRGRTGELFF	TRBJ2-2	.	.	TRBV7-9
TGTGCCAGCAGTGAAATGTGGAGGGGCTCCTACGAGCAGTACTTC	CASSEMWRGSYEQYF	TRBJ2-7	.	.	TRBV6-1
TGTGCCAGCAGTTCGACGACAGCTCAGGGCTATGGCTACACCTTC	CASSSTTAQGYGYTF	TRBJ1-2	.	.	TRBV6-1
TGTGCCAGCACACTTCCGACAGGGCGGGCCACTGAAGCTTTCTTT	CASTLPTGRATEAFF	TRBJ1-1	TRBD1	.	TRBV28
TGTGCCAGCAGCCAGCCGGGACACCCCTACTCCGAGCAGTACTTC	CASSQPGHPYSEQYF	TRBJ2-7	.	.	TRBV14
TGTGCCAGCAGCATGGACTTCGCAGATACGCAGTATTTT	CASSMDFADTQYF	TRBJ2-3	.	.	TRBV11-3
TGTGCCAGCAGCTTGGGGCGGCGGGAGCTATACAATGAGCAGTTCTTC	CASSLGRRELYNEQFF	TRBJ2-1	TRBD2	.	TRBV5-4
TGTGCCAGCAGCGCCGGACTAGCGCCTGAGCAGTTCTTC	CASSAGLAPEQFF	TRBJ2-1	TRBD2	.	TRBV9
TGTGCCAGCAGCCCCTGGACTAGCGGGAGGTTATCCTACAATGAGCAGTTCTTC	CASSPWTSGRLSYNEQFF	TRBJ2-1	TRBD2	.	TRBV9
TGTGCCACCAGCAGAGATCGGAGCGGGAGTCTAGAGACCCAGTACTTC	CATSRDRSGSLETQYF	TRBJ2-5	TRBD2	once	TRBV15
TGCGCCAGCAGCTTGGTTGGAGGGCCGACCTCCTACGAGCAGTACTTC	CASSLVGGPTSYEQYF	TRBJ2-7	.	.	TRBV5-1
TGTGCCAGCAGCCAGGCGAGCGGGTACTCCTACGAGCAGTACTTC	CASSQASGYSYEQYF	TRBJ2-7	.	.	TRBV7-2
TGTGCCAGCTCACAGGGACTAGCCGACTACGAGCAGTACTTC	CASSQGLADYEQYF	TRBJ2-7	TRBD2	.	TRBV18
TGTGCCTGGAGTGGCTCTAAGGGTAAAGATTCACCCCTCCACTTT	CAWSGSKGKDSPLHF	TRBJ1-6	.	.	TRBV30
TGTGCCAGCAGTTCTCCAGGGGTAAACGAGGGCCACGAGCAGTACTTC	CASSSPGVNEGHEQYF	TRBJ2-7	.	once	TRBV28
TGTGCCAGCAGTTTACTGGCAGGAGGGCAGTTCTTC	CASSLLAGGQFF	TRBJ2-1	.	.	TRBV28
TGCAGCGTTGTCCGGGACACATCCTACGAGCAGTACTTC	CSVVRDTSYEQYF	TRBJ2-7	.	.	TRBV29-1
TGTGCCAGCAGTTGGCCGGGTAGGGGGGGACTAGAGTCCTACAATGAGCAGTTCTTC	CASSWPGRGGLESYNEQFF	TRBJ2-1	TRBD2	.	TRBV28
TGTGCCACCAGTAGAAAGGGCAGTCTTTTGACTGAAGCTTTCTTT	CATSRKGSLLTEAFF	TRBJ1-1	.	once	TRBV15
TGTGCCAGCAGCAGATCCGGGACAGGGTCTGGAAACACCATATATTTT	CASSRSGTGSGNTIYF	TRBJ1-3	TRBD1	once	TRBV5-4
TGCGCCAGCAGCCAAGATTTTCGTGAGCAGTACTTC	CASSQDFREQYF	TRBJ2-7	.	.	TRBV4-1
TGTGCCAGTAGGCGGACAGGGATAGAGGAGCTGTTTTTT	CASRRTGIEELFF	TRBJ2-2	TRBD1	.	TRBV19
TGCGCCAGCAGCCCGGGGACAGGGAACACTGAAGCTTTCTTT	CASSPGTGNTEAFF	TRBJ1-1	TRBD1	.	TRBV5-1
TGTGCCAGCAGCCACGTGTCATACCAAGAGACCCAGTACTTC	CASSHVSYQETQYF	TRBJ2-5	.	.	TRBV28
TGTGCCACCAATCACCAGACTCGCACAGATACGCAGTATTTT	CATNHQTRTDTQYF	TRBJ2-3	.	.	TRBV10-3
TGTGCCAGCAGCATAAGGGTTGGACAGGGGGATTATGGCTACACCTTC	CASSIRVGQGDYGYTF	TRBJ1-2	TRBD1	once	TRBV27
TGTGCAAGTCGCTTAGCGCAGTTCAGGGACCTATACGAGCAGTACTTC	CASRLAQFRDLYEQYF	TRBJ2-7	.	.	TRBV12-2
TGCAGCGTTGGTAGTGGGGGTGAGCAGTTCTTC	CSVGSGGEQFF	TRBJ2-1	.	.	TRBV29-1
TGTGCCTGGAGCGTCGAACCGGGTAGGCTCTATGGCTACACCTTC	CAWSVEPGRLYGYTF	TRBJ1-2	.	.	TRBV30
TGTGCCAGCAGCGCCGCTAGGACTAGCCCGCGCCGAAACTCCTACGAGCAGTACTTC	CASSAARTSPRRNSYEQYF	TRBJ2-7	TRBD2	.	TRBV7-2
TGTGCCAGCCGGGTGACAGTAACACCCAATGAGCAGTTCTTC	CASRVTVTPNEQFF	TRBJ2-1	.	.	TRBV2
TGTGCCAGTAGTATCGCTGGGACAGATAGCTACGAGCAGTACTTC	CASSIAGTDSYEQYF	TRBJ2-7	TRBD1	.	TRBV19
TGCGCCAGCAGCTTGGCGCCGCCGGAGCCTTATGGCTACACCTTC	CASSLAPPEPYGYTF	TRBJ1-2	.	.	TRBV5-1
TGCAGCGCCGTAGCGGGAGGTCGTGGAGAGCAGTACTTC	CSAVAGGRGEQYF	TRBJ2-7	TRBD2	.	TRBV29-1